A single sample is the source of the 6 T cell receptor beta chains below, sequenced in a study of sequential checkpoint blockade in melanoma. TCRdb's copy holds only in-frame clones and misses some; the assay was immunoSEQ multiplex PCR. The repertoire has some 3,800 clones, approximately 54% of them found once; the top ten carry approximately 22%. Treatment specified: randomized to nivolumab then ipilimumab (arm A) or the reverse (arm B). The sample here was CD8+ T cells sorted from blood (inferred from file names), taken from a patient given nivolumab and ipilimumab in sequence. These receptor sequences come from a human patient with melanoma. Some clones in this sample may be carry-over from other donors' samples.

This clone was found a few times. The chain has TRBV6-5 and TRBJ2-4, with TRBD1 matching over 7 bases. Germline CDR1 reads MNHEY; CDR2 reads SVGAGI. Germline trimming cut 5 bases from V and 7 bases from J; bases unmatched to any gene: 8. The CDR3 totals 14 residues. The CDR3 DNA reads TGTGCCAGCAGTCCCTGGACAGGCGAGAACATTCAGTACTTC. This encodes CASSPWTGENIQYF.

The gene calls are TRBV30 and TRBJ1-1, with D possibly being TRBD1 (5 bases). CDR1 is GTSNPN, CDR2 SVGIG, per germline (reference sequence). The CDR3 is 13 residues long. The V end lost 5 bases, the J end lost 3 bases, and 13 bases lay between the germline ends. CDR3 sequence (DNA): TGTGCCTGGGGCCCGGGGGGGGACACTGAAGCTTTCTTT. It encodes CAWGPGGDTEAFF.

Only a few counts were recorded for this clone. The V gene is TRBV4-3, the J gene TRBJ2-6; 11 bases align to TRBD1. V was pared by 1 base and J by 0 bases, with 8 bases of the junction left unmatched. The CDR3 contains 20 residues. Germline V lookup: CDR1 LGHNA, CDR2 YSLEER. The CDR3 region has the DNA TGCGCCAGCAGCCAAGGCGTGGGGACAGGGGGAAGCTCTGGGGCCAACGTCCTGACTTTC. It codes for CASSQGVGTGGSSGANVLTF.

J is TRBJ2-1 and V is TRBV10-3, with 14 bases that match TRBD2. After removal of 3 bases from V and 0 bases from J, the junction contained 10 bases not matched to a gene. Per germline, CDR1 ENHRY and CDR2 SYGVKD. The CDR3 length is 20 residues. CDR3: CAISDFLGLAGGSSYNEQFF. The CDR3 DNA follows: TGTGCCATCAGTGATTTTTTAGGACTAGCGGGGGGTAGCTCCTACAATGAGCAGTTCTTC.

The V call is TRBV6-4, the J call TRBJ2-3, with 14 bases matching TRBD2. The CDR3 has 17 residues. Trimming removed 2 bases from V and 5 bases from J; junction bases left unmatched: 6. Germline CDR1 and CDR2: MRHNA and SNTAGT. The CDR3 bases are TGTGCCAGCAGTGACGCGACTAGCGGGGGGGCCGTAGATACGCAGTATTTT. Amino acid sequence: CASSDATSGGAVDTQYF.

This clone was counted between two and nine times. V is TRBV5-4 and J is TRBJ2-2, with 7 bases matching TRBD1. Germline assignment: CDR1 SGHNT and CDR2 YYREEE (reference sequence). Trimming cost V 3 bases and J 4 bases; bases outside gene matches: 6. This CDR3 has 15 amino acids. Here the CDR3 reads CASSSSGQRTGELFF. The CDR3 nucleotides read TGTGCCAGCAGCTCCTCGGGACAGCGCACCGGGGAGCTGTTTTTT.